This T cell receptor beta chain was obtained from a study of cytomegalovirus exposure and HLA in healthy donors. With 6 bases clipped from V and 6 bases from J, the junction kept 2 bases outside the gene matches. The CDR3 extends over 13 amino acids. Germline V CDR1 and CDR2: MNHNY, SVGAGI (reference sequence). The method was immunoSEQ multiplex PCR; TCRdb's version includes in-frame clones alone and lacks a portion of them. The table lists over 200,000 clones, approximately 87% of them singletons. The genes are TRBV6-6 and TRBJ1-1; 12 bases align to TRBD1. Sequenced material: PBMCs. This sequence was found in a woman aged 18-29 years in good health and CMV-seronegative. The CDR3: CASRGTGGSEAFF. DNA of the CDR3: TGTGCCAGCAGGGGGACAGGGGGCTCTGAAGCTTTCTTT.